The clone carrying this T cell receptor (beta chain) was seen a handful of times. The antigen is undetermined. For the second PCR, which ran for 7 to 11 cycles, a sample-barcoded 5' primer and a J-beta primer mix were used. A single record per CDR3 protein comes from TCRdb applying MiXCR to the 5' RACE reads. The sample holds 780,000 or so distinct CDR3 sequences, roughly 25% seen once. This entry belongs to a study of blood T cells in healthy people across ages. Regarding the study as a whole: The study could not conclusively compare naive and antigen-experienced cells, given its unsorted PBMCs.

Trimming removed 6 bases at V and 8 bases at J, with 15 bases between. Germline V gene data show CDR1 as KGHDR and CDR2 as SFDVKD. This CDR3 has 13 amino acids. The sample was also reused in another study, on T cells of mothers and their children. That paper states: Within related and unrelated pairs, thymic selection shapes TCR recombination output in a similar way.

The chain has TRBV24-1 and TRBJ1-2; D is uncertain. The specimen sequenced was blood. The source is a boy aged 10-17 years in good health. This CDR3 is CATSPTLGSGYTF. Here the CDR3 DNA reads TGTGCCACCAGTCCCACGTTGGGTAGCGGCTACACCTTC.